This record concerns one T cell receptor beta chain sequence. No antigen is known for it. The data were obtained in a study of cytomegalovirus exposure and HLA in healthy donors. Study results and caveats: The records held CMV serostatus as the only immune exposure information. TRBV6-2, TRBV6-3 and some other V segments were unresolvable in 87-base-pair reads. What a later analysis reportedly showed was that an Asian-associated ancestry cluster had fewer N-insertions than the approximately 700-donor mean. Looking again later, the authors saw that most CMV-associated TCR beta chains seemed HLA-restricted.

PCR employed 60 Vbeta and 13 Jbeta primers. Assay used: immunoSEQ multiplex PCR; TCRdb lists only in-frame clones, some missing. The table lists about 140,000 clones, roughly 79% of them singletons. CDR1 and CDR2 from the germline V gene are SGDLS and YYNGEE. V lost 2 bases and J lost 4; bases outside the gene matches: 8. The CDR3 has 15 residues. This sequence originates from a woman aged 40 to 50 in good health and CMV-seronegative. Sequencing was carried out using PBMCs. The V call is TRBV9, the J call TRBJ1-1; 7 positions match TRBD1. CDR3 sequence: CASSVSQGSGTEAFF. In DNA form, the CDR3 reads TGTGCCAGCAGCGTCTCACAGGGGTCGGGCACTGAAGCTTTCTTT.